This TCR beta chain is drawn from a study of blood T cell repertoires in COVID-19. Generated by immunoSEQ multiplex PCR, the TCRdb table keeps only in-frame clones and is missing some. The table lists around 200,000 clones, over 75% of them singletons, with 11% in the top ten. The germline CDR1 and CDR2 sequences are MNHEY and SVGAGI. V gave up 5 bases and J gave up 8 bases; unmatched junction bases: 8. The CDR3 runs to 13 residues. This TCR derives from a human donor with active or convalescent COVID-19. The donor label of this sample is uncertain. This sequence joins TRBV6-5 and TRBJ1-2; 7 bases are a match to TRBD1. Sequencing used peripheral blood. The CDR3 loop reads CASSRDREDGYTF. In DNA, the CDR3 is TGTGCCAGCAGTCGCGACAGGGAAGACGGCTACACCTTC.